This is a list of T cell receptor beta chains from one sample in a study of cytomegalovirus exposure and HLA in healthy donors. Some clones are missing from TCRdb's copy, which holds only in-frame ones; the method was immunoSEQ multiplex PCR. The data show about 220,000 clones, around 90% seen once. Material for sequencing was PBMCs. These receptors all come from a young woman in good health and CMV-seronegative. The CDR3 runs from the conserved cysteine through the conserved F or W.

CASAGLGVGDEQFF | TRBV2 | 14
CASSPSRLAREQYF | TRBV11-2 | 14
CASSQTRDLRTDTQYF | TRBV7-6 | 16
CATSRVGARGGGYTF | TRBV15 | 15
CARSYRTGDDGELFF | TRBV5-3 | 15
CAISTGQVDTEAFF | TRBV10-3 | 14
CASSLRGIGYTF | TRBV27 | 12
CATSSSGLGSNQPQHF | TRBV15 | 16
CAWSLAYEQYF | TRBV30 | 11
CASSLLKATEAFF | TRBV28 | 13
CAWSPGTPSVAQYF | TRBV30 | 14
CASSPRDSDYEQYF | TRBV28 | 14
CASSLHYGYTF | TRBV28 | 11
CASSGIPGQGEGGELFF | TRBV21-1 | 17
CAWSRGAEAFF | TRBV30 | 11
CSVQNRDRPDTQYF | TRBV29-1 | 14
CASSDGQPQHF | TRBV2 | 11
CASSSDRGRPVRYEQYF | TRBV28 | 17
CASSQEPSGYNEQFF | TRBV4-2 | 15
CASRRDRGLYGYTF | TRBV6-6 | 14
CASSYSIAGYYYGYTF | TRBV6-6 | 16
CSAMYSYEQYF | TRBV20-1 | 11
CASNWGQNYGYTF | TRBV28 | 13
CASQAGSGNTGELFF | TRBV9 | 15
CASSLGQGSDTEAFF | TRBV27 | 15
CASRVGTSGVNYEQYF | TRBV2 | 16
CASSQGPGGNYEQYF | TRBV4-2 | 15
CASSFEWLDLYGYTF | TRBV7-9 | 15
CASSLKGDTEAFF | TRBV27 | 13
CASSPLAGDYYDEQFF | TRBV4-1 | 16
CASSLVADSYGYTF | TRBV28 | 14
CASSYFGTSDNEQFF | TRBV6-6 | 15
CASSLGSSGRAGANVLTF | TRBV7-8 | 18
CASSLIVGNRDADTQYF | TRBV27 | 17
CASSTGGGTDTQYF | TRBV27 | 14
CASSFGGANVLTF | TRBV28 | 13
CASMVEGRVNTEAFF | TRBV5-1 | 15